These 22 T cell receptor beta chains originate from one sample sequenced in a study of blood T cell repertoires in COVID-19. The method was immunoSEQ multiplex PCR; TCRdb's version includes in-frame clones alone and lacks a portion of them. Here the sample spans around 250,000 clones, around nine tenths being singletons. Sequencing was done on a sample of peripheral blood. The receptors stem from a woman in her sixties or seventies with active or convalescent COVID-19.

The chain is built from TRBV6-6 and TRBJ1-5; D might be TRBD1 (5 bases). This CDR3 comprises 16 residues. Trimming shortened V by 6 bases and J by 2 bases, and 17 bases separated the two germline ends. The germline V gene has CDR1 MNHNY and CDR2 SVGAGI (reference sequence). CDR3 sequence (DNA): TGTGCCAGCAGCCTGGGGGGGGGAATTGGCAATCAGCCCCAGCATTTT. It codes for CASSLGGGIGNQPQHF.

The J gene is TRBJ1-2, the V gene TRBV29-1, with 10 bases matching TRBD1. The V gene's germline CDR1 is SQVTM and CDR2 ANQGSEA. V dropped 7 bases and J dropped 4; count of bases not matched to a gene: 12. The CDR3 contains 15 residues. This CDR3 is CSAGTGASWVYGYTF. The CDR3 DNA reads as TGCAGCGCTGGGACAGGGGCTTCTTGGGTCTATGGCTACACCTTC.

CDR3 residues: CASSLDLGVTYEQYF. The CDR3 DNA sequence: TGTGCCAGCAGCTTAGATCTAGGGGTAACCTACGAGCAGTACTTC. V gene TRBV11-2 combines with J gene TRBJ2-7; possibly TRBD1 for D (5 bases). Trimming left V 0 bases short and J 2 bases short, with 11 bases between. The CDR3 length is 15 residues. Per germline, CDR1 SGHAT and CDR2 FQNNGV. The full variable domain, with the rest looked up from reference TRBV11-2 and TRBJ2-7, is EAGVAQSPRYKIIEKRQSVAFWCNPISGHATLYWYQQILGQGPKLLIQFQNNGVVDDSQLPKDRFSAERLKGVDSTLKIQPAKLEDSAVYLCASSLDLGVTYEQYFGPGTRLTVT.

The J gene is TRBJ2-4, the V gene TRBV5-1; 8 bases align to TRBD1. J gave up 7 bases and V 2 bases, and 2 bases lay outside the gene matches. Germline loops: CDR1 SGHRS, CDR2 YFSETQ. This CDR3 is 13 amino acids long. CDR3 amino acids: CASSFSGGNIQYF. As DNA, the CDR3 is TGCGCCAGCAGCTTCTCAGGGGGCAACATTCAGTACTTC.

The chain uses TRBV6-5 and TRBJ1-5, with no clear D. The germline CDR1 and CDR2 sequences are MNHEY and SVGAGI. Between the trimmed V and J ends, which lost 6 bases and 2 bases, there was a span of 8 bases. The CDR3 covers 13 residues. This CDR3 is CASRRDRNQPQHF. CDR3 bases: TGTGCCAGCAGGAGGGATCGCAATCAGCCCCAGCATTTT.

Only one count was recorded for this clone. The chain combines TRBV6-5 with TRBJ1-5; D ambiguous. In germline, CDR1 is MNHEY, CDR2 SVGAGI. The V end lost 6 bases, the J end lost 4 bases, and 7 bases lay between the germline ends. The CDR3 runs to 12 residues. CDR3 loop: CASRGSNQPQHF. The CDR3 bases are TGTGCCAGCAGGGGCTCGAATCAGCCCCAGCATTTT.

The rearrangement joins TRBV5-4 to TRBJ2-3; 7 nucleotides align to TRBD2. The length of the CDR3 is 15 residues. CDR1 SGHNT and CDR2 YYREEE come from the germline V gene (reference sequence). Losses at the gene ends were 6 bases for V and 1 base for J; bases not matched to a gene: 8. DNA of the CDR3: TGTGCCAGCACCCGAAGCGGGACTCGCACAGATACGCAGTATTTT. It translates to CASTRSGTRTDTQYF.

This sequence joins TRBV12-5 and TRBJ1-1, with 7 bases that match TRBD1. Per the germline V gene, CDR1 is LGHNT and CDR2 is FRNRAP. With V trimmed by 6 bases and J by 0 bases, 4 bases remained unmatched. There are 14 residues in the CDR3. The DNA of the CDR3 is TGTGCTAGTGGCAGGGGGTCCATGAACACTGAAGCTTTCTTT. It specifies CASGRGSMNTEAFF.

The chain is built from TRBV2 and TRBJ2-7; TRBD1 might be the D (6 bases). V was pared by 11 bases and J by 2 bases, with 19 bases between. This CDR3 spans 14 amino acids. Germline CDR1 reads SNHLY; CDR2 reads FYNNEI. The CDR3 nucleotides are TGTGCCGGGGGAACAGGGATAGGGCCCTACGAGCAGTACTTC. Protein product: CAGGTGIGPYEQYF.

The chain has TRBV4-3 and TRBJ1-5, with 7 bases aligning to TRBD1. The CDR3 contains 17 residues. V shed 0 bases, J shed 6 bases, and the junction held 11 bases outside the gene matches. Germline V lookup: CDR1 LGHNA, CDR2 YSLEER. CDR3 bases: TGCGCCAGCAGCCAAGATCTCTACAGGGGTATGGGTCAGCCCCAGCATTTT. Its protein is CASSQDLYRGMGQPQHF.

A single count supports this clone. V gene TRBV27 combines with J gene TRBJ2-5; tentatively, D is TRBD1 (5 bases). Per germline, CDR1 MNHEY and CDR2 SMNVEV (reference sequence). The CDR3 spans 16 residues. V lost 1 base and J 1 base, leaving 13 bases between the germline ends. The CDR3 DNA is TGTGCCAGCAGTTTATTAGGCCAGGGTTCCCAAGAGACCCAGTACTTC. Translating gives CASSLLGQGSQETQYF.

The chain carries TRBV15 and TRBJ1-1, with D possibly being TRBD1 (5 bases). The CDR3 consists of 14 residues. Germline values: CDR1 LNHNV, CDR2 YYDKDF (reference sequence). The V end was cut by 1 base, the J end by 3 bases, with 9 bases between. CDR3 DNA sequence: TGTGCCACCAGCAGAGGCAGGGAGGACACTGAAGCTTTCTTT. This sequence encodes CATSRGREDTEAFF. The variable domain in full, completed from reference TRBV15 and TRBJ1-1, reads DAMVIQNPRYQVTQFGKPVTLSCSQTLNHNVMYWYQQKSSQAPKLLFHYYDKDFNNEADTPDNFQSRRPNTSFCFLDIRSPGLGDTAMYLCATSRGREDTEAFFGQGTRLTVV.

The chain carries TRBV5-4 and TRBJ1-2; maybe TRBD1 (5 bases). CDR1 SGHNT and CDR2 YYREEE come from the germline V gene (reference sequence). The CDR3 spans 15 residues. Between the trimmed V and J ends, which lost 0 bases and 8 bases, there was a span of 17 bases. The CDR3 region is CASSLAGDGGFGYTF. The CDR3 bases are TGTGCCAGCAGCTTGGCCGGGGACGGAGGGTTCGGCTACACCTTC.

This sequence joins TRBV6-5 and TRBJ1-1; 8 nucleotides line up with TRBD1. This CDR3 has 15 residues. Trimming removed 5 bases from V and 5 bases from J; junction bases left unmatched: 10. CDR1 is MNHEY and CDR2 is SVGAGI in the germline V gene. DNA of the CDR3: TGTGCCAGCAGTCCAAAACAGGGGGGGAGGACTGAAGCTTTCTTT. Protein: CASSPKQGGRTEAFF.

The chain couples TRBV18 to TRBJ2-3; 14 bases align to TRBD2. The ends lost 11 bases at V and 5 bases at J; junction bases unmatched: 6. The CDR3 consists of 14 residues. Germline V gives CDR1 KGHSH, CDR2 LQKENI. CDR3 in amino acids: CASRLAGGQDTQYF. In DNA, the CDR3 is TGTGCCTCGAGACTAGCGGGGGGGCAAGATACGCAGTATTTT.

The gene calls are TRBV6-4 and TRBJ1-5; 8 nucleotides agree with TRBD1. This CDR3 has 13 residues. CDR1 is MRHNA, CDR2 SNTAGT, per germline. V was clipped by 4 bases and J by 5 bases; unmatched bases: 1. The CDR3 spells CASSAQGDQPQHF. The CDR3 region has the DNA TGTGCCAGCAGTGCACAGGGGGATCAGCCCCAGCATTTT.

The genes are TRBV6-2 or TRBV6-3 and TRBJ2-5, with 13 bases fitting TRBD2. CDR3 length equals 16 residues. V trimming: 6 bases; J trimming: 1 base; junction bases outside the gene matches: 5. Per the germline V gene, CDR1 is MNHEY and CDR2 is SVGEGT. The CDR3 protein is CASSRLAGGGQETQYF. As DNA, the CDR3 is TGTGCCAGCAGCCGACTAGCGGGGGGAGGCCAAGAGACCCAGTACTTC.

This chain links TRBV25-1 with TRBJ1-1; D might be TRBD1 (5 bases). This CDR3 has 16 residues. Deletions cut 1 base from V and 0 bases from J, with 12 bases between. Germline V CDR1 and CDR2: MGHDK, SYGVNS. CDR3 region: CASSESIGGVNTEAFF. The CDR3 coding sequence is TGTGCCAGCAGTGAATCAATCGGGGGGGTGAACACTGAAGCTTTCTTT.

The chain links TRBV5-1 to TRBJ1-1; tentatively, D is TRBD1 (6 bases). Germline V gene lookup returns CDR1 SGHRS and CDR2 YFSETQ. The CDR3 covers 15 residues. V lost 4 bases to trimming and J lost 0 bases, with 13 bases between them. CDR3 coding DNA: TGCGCCAGCAGCGATGGACAGATTATGAACACTGAAGCTTTCTTT. It encodes CASSDGQIMNTEAFF.

This clone was observed once. This chain connects TRBV19 to TRBJ2-2, with TRBD1 matching 8 bases. The CDR3 runs 14 residues. CDR1 is LNHDA, CDR2 SQIVND, per germline (reference sequence). J lost 6 bases, V lost 3 bases, and 3 bases had no gene match. CDR3 coding DNA: TGTGCCAGTAGTATCCAGGGGGCTCCCGGGGAGCTGTTTTTT. It yields the protein CASSIQGAPGELFF. Drawing the rest from reference TRBV19 and TRBJ2-2, the complete variable domain is DGGITQSPKYLFRKEGQNVTLSCEQNLNHDAMYWYRQDPGQGLRLIYYSQIVNDFQKGDIAEGYSVSREKKESFPLTVTSAQKNPTAFYLCASSIQGAPGELFFGEGSRLTVL.

This sequence joins TRBV12-3 or TRBV12-4 and TRBJ1-2; a weak D match, TRBD1 (6 bases). CDR3 length: 12 residues. Trimming took off 6 bases at V and 9 bases at J, with 14 bases between the two ends. DNA for the CDR3: TGTGCCAGCAGCCTGGGGGGGCTGCGCTACACCTTC. Translated: CASSLGGLRYTF.

The V gene is TRBV10-1, the J gene TRBJ2-1, with 10 bases aligning to TRBD1. From germline, CDR1 is WNHNN and CDR2 SYGVQD (reference sequence). The trim removed 4 bases at V and 8 bases at J, leaving 8 bases unmatched. The CDR3 has 15 residues. The CDR3 sequence: CASSGGDRGIDEQFF. The CDR3 coding sequence is TGCGCCAGCAGTGGGGGGGACAGGGGTATCGATGAGCAGTTCTTC.